Presented here are 17 T cell receptor beta chains from one specimen sequenced in a study of T cell responses to AZD1222 COVID-19 vaccine. Some clones are missing from TCRdb's copy, which holds only in-frame ones; the method was immunoSEQ multiplex PCR. The data show more than 110,000 clones, 92% seen once. The sample was peripheral blood, taken on day 0 of AZD1222 vaccination. The receptors were gathered from an adult in good health.

This chain joins TRBV12-2 and TRBJ2-7; TRBD2 is the table's D call, not checked against the DNA. TRBV12-2 is listed as a pseudogene. The length of the CDR3 is 17 residues. The CDR3 region has the DNA TGTGCAAGTCGCTTAGAGGTGCTAGCGCCTAGTACCTACGAGCAGTACTTC. Its translation: CASRLEVLAPSTYEQYF.

Here the CDR3 reads CASSFPAQSGSPLTGELFF. The CDR3 DNA follows: TGTGCCAGCAGCTTCCCAGCGCAAAGCGGGAGCCCCCTTACCGGGGAGCTGTTTTTT. The chain carries TRBV7-2 and TRBJ2-2; 8 bases fit TRBD2. V shed 3 bases and J 5 bases; nucleotides not matched to a gene: 17. This CDR3 is built from 19 residues. Germline V gives CDR1 SGHTA, CDR2 FQGNSA.

The CDR3 is CASSRDPAGEEQYF. Here the CDR3 DNA reads TGCGCCAGCAGTCGAGATCCCGCCGGCGAGGAGCAGTACTTC. The chain links TRBV5-1 to TRBJ2-7; D is unclear. CDR3 length equals 14 residues. The germline gives CDR1 SGHRS, CDR2 YFSETQ. The V end lost 5 bases, the J end lost 7 bases, and 19 bases lay between the germline ends.

The chain joins TRBV3-1 (or the pseudogene TRBV3-2) to TRBJ2-7, with D possibly matching TRBD2 (6 bases). The length of the CDR3 is 14 residues. Trimming shortened V by 4 bases and J by 3 bases, and 13 bases separated the two germline ends. The germline V gene has CDR1 LGHDT and CDR2 YNNKEL (reference sequence). CDR3 loop: CASSPGIADYEQYF. The CDR3 DNA is TGTGCCAGCAGCCCCGGTATAGCGGACTACGAGCAGTACTTC.

The J gene is TRBJ1-5, the V gene TRBV2; TRBD1 is a possible D gene (6 bases). V lost 7 bases to trimming and J lost 1 base, with 11 bases between them. Germline CDR1 reads SNHLY; CDR2 reads FYNNEI. The CDR3 covers 14 residues. For the CDR3, the DNA is TGTGCCAGCATGGGGGCTGGAAGCAATCAGCCCCAGCATTTT. This translates into CASMGAGSNQPQHF.

This clone has more than one count but fewer than ten. CDR3 protein: CASGYTGGLDEQYF. The CDR3 nucleotides are TGTGCCAGCGGATATACAGGGGGCCTAGATGAGCAGTACTTC. The chain combines TRBV27 with TRBJ2-7, with 9 bases aligning to TRBD1. CDR3 length equals 14 residues. Germline V lookup: CDR1 MNHEY, CDR2 SMNVEV (reference sequence). The V segment lost 8 bases and the J segment 7 bases; nucleotides outside the gene matches: 12.

The chain uses TRBV1 and TRBJ2-2; the table assigns TRBD2, which was not confirmed against the DNA. TRBV1 is assigned pseudogene status. The CDR3 extends over 16 amino acids. The CDR3 sequence is CTSSPTAGGNTGELFF. The CDR3, as DNA: TGCACCAGCAGCCCAACAGCGGGAGGGAACACCGGGGAGCTGTTTTTT.

The chain uses TRBV7-6 and TRBJ1-1; maybe TRBD1 (6 bases). V was cut by 0 bases and J by 1 base, with 12 bases left in between. This CDR3 region has 16 residues. The V gene's germline CDR1 is SGHVS and CDR2 FNYEAQ. The CDR3 sequence is CASSLALPTGNTEAFF. The CDR3 region has the DNA TGTGCCAGCAGCTTAGCATTACCGACAGGGAACACTGAAGCTTTCTTT.

The chain employs TRBV25-1 and TRBJ1-6; the match to TRBD1 covers 11 bases. V gave up 8 bases and J gave up 5 bases; unmatched junction bases: 2. This CDR3 contains 14 residues. CDR1 and CDR2 (germline): MGHDK, SYGVNS. CDR3 bases: TGTGCCAGCGGGGACAGGGGGGATAATTCACCCCTCCACTTT. Amino acids: CASGDRGDNSPLHF.

The chain combines TRBV24-1 with TRBJ2-7; either TRBD1 or TRBD2 may supply D (5 bases each). The CDR3 consists of 14 residues. The V and J ends lost 5 bases and 6 bases respectively, with 16 bases between them. Germline V gene lookup returns CDR1 KGHDR and CDR2 SFDVKD. The CDR3 nucleotides read TGTGCCACCAGTGCCACCAGGGAGTCAAGCGAGCAGTACTTC. The encoded protein is CATSATRESSEQYF.

For this clone: Given a much more abundant clone one base away, this may be a read error. Other DNA sequences within the sample encode an identical CDR3. CDR3 sequence reads: CATSNPPAGVRGDAGELFF. The DNA for the CDR3 is TGTGCCACCAGCAACCCACCAGCGGGGGTACGGGGGGATGCCGGGGAGCTGTTTTTT. The chain links TRBV15 to TRBJ2-2; 8 bases are shared with TRBD2. Germline trimming cut 4 bases from V and 6 bases from J; bases unmatched to any gene: 19. The CDR3 has 19 amino acids. The V gene's germline CDR1 is LNHNV and CDR2 YYDKDF (reference sequence).

This clone showed up just once. The chain has TRBV9 and TRBJ2-1; perhaps D is TRBD1 or TRBD2 (5 bases each). With 4 bases removed from V and 8 bases from J, the gap between germline ends came to 16 bases. There are 14 residues in the CDR3. Germline loops: CDR1 SGDLS, CDR2 YYNGEE. In nucleotides, the CDR3 is TGTGCCAGCAGCTTCCGGGACCCACGGGATGAGCAGTTCTTC. Amino acids: CASSFRDPRDEQFF.

V and J are TRBV10-3 and TRBJ2-6; D call uncertain. The V end was cut by 5 bases, the J end by 4 bases, with 12 bases between. The CDR3 has 15 residues. Germline assignment: CDR1 ENHRY and CDR2 SYGVKD. This chain's CDR3 is CAISSLGLGANVLTF. CDR3 coding DNA: TGTGCCATCAGTTCCCTCGGGCTCGGGGCCAACGTCCTGACTTTC.

This chain links TRBV4-3 with TRBJ2-2; D is unresolved. V was trimmed by 3 bases and J by 1 base, leaving 18 bases between them. This CDR3 contains 18 residues. The germline V gene has CDR1 LGHNA and CDR2 YSLEER. The CDR3 spells CASSHPPRRAGNTGELFF. Written as DNA, the CDR3 is TGCGCCAGCAGCCACCCCCCCCGAAGGGCCGGGAACACCGGGGAGCTGTTTTTT.

The chain combines TRBV9 with TRBJ1-1; perhaps TRBD1 as D (5 bases). Germline V lookup: CDR1 SGDLS, CDR2 YYNGEE. V lost 0 bases and J 4 bases, leaving 7 bases between the germline ends. This CDR3 contains 13 residues. CDR3 coding DNA: TGTGCCAGCAGCGTAGGTGGGACCACTGAAGCTTTCTTT. Translation gives CASSVGGTTEAFF.

The chain has TRBV27 and TRBJ1-6, with D possibly TRBD1 on 5 matching bases. From germline, CDR1 is MNHEY and CDR2 SMNVEV (reference sequence). The CDR3 has 17 amino acids. Trimming cost V 6 bases and J 0 bases, with 15 bases left between them. CDR3 in amino acids: CASSQDHRNSYNSPLHF. In nucleotides, the CDR3 is TGTGCCAGCAGCCAGGACCACAGGAACTCCTATAATTCACCCCTCCACTTT.

In nucleotides, the CDR3 is TGTGCCAGTAGTATAGGACCTGGAGGCCTTTCGACCACCTTC. Residues: CASSIGPGGLSTTF. The chain carries TRBV19 and TRBJ1-2; D not certain. This CDR3 has 14 residues. V shed 1 base and J shed 13 bases, with 19 bases lying between them. Germline V gene sequence: CDR1 LNHDA, CDR2 SQIVND (reference sequence).